The next 32 T cell receptor beta chains were all read from a single sample in a study of beta chain features in type 1 diabetes. The antigens these receptors bind are not known. Study-level points and caveats: Moderate but significant shortening of TCRB CDR3s was recorded in all four CD4+ subsets from Type 1 diabetes patients.

The authors reverse transcribed all of the isolated RNA, so sequencing captured expressed TCRB transcripts. Sequencing was performed with immunoSEQ multiplex PCR; in TCRdb, only in-frame clones are kept and a portion is missing. The table lists over 150,000 clones, roughly 8% of them singletons. Source material: central memory CD4+ T cells from blood. All receptors come from a woman younger than 30 with type 1 diabetes.

This sequence joins TRBV6-6 and TRBJ2-3; 7 bases fit TRBD2. Looked up from germline, CDR1 is MNHNY and CDR2 is SVGAGI (reference sequence). V lost 5 bases, J lost 9 bases, and 11 bases stayed unmatched. The CDR3 is made up of 14 amino acids. CDR3 sequence: CASSSGDLTGTQYF. CDR3 bases: TGTGCCAGCAGTAGCGGGGACCTCACGGGGACGCAGTATTTT.

The chain uses TRBV7-8 and TRBJ2-7, with D hard to call. The CDR3 covers 16 residues. The V end was cut by 0 bases, the J end by 3 bases, with 15 bases between. Germline V gene data show CDR1 as SGHVS and CDR2 as FQNEAQ. The CDR3 region is CASSLAVGRSNYEQYF. The CDR3 nucleotides are TGTGCCAGCAGCTTAGCCGTCGGCAGGTCAAACTACGAGCAGTACTTC.

The V call is TRBV28, the J call TRBJ2-7; the match to TRBD2 covers 15 bases. This CDR3 region has 15 residues. Germline assignment: CDR1 MDHEN and CDR2 SYDVKM. V was pared by 3 bases and J by 3 bases, with 0 bases of the junction left unmatched. CDR3 sequence: CASSLGLAGGYEQYF. DNA for the CDR3: TGTGCCAGCAGTTTGGGACTAGCGGGAGGCTACGAGCAGTACTTC.

V and J are TRBV5-1 and TRBJ1-1; TRBD1 is a possible D gene (5 bases). CDR1 and CDR2 from the germline V gene are SGHRS and YFSETQ. The CDR3 is made up of 13 amino acids. The V end lost 6 bases, the J end lost 0 bases, and 9 bases lay between the germline ends. The CDR3 region has the DNA TGCGCCAGCATGACAGAGATGAACACTGAAGCTTTCTTT. Translation gives CASMTEMNTEAFF. The full variable domain, completed using reference TRBV5-1 and TRBJ1-1, is KAGVTQTPRYLIKTRGQQVTLSCSPISGHRSVSWYQQTPGQGLQFLFEYFSETQRNKGNFPGRFSGRQFSNSRSEMNVSTLELGDSALYLCASMTEMNTEAFFGQGTRLTVV.

This clone was recorded a few times. CDR3: CASSPGQKNIQYF. The CDR3 DNA follows: TGTGCCAGCAGCCCGGGACAGAAAAACATTCAGTACTTC. The rearrangement links TRBV5-4 to TRBJ2-4; TRBD1 matches at 7 bases. Germline V lookup: CDR1 SGHNT, CDR2 YYREEE (reference sequence). The V gene end was trimmed by 4 bases and the J gene end by 4 bases; junction bases not matched to a gene: 2. There are 13 residues in the CDR3.

This clone was counted between two and nine times. CDR3 loop: CASSQGGGLDGTDTQYF. The CDR3 DNA sequence: TGCGCCAGCAGCCAAGGGGGGGGACTAGATGGCACAGATACGCAGTATTTT. This rearrangement joins TRBV4-3 to TRBJ2-3, with TRBD2 identical over 8 bases. V shed 1 base and J 1 base; nucleotides not matched to a gene: 7. Germline assignment: CDR1 LGHNA and CDR2 YSLEER. There are 17 residues in the CDR3.

V and J are TRBV9 and TRBJ2-3, with D unresolved. CDR1 and CDR2 from the germline V gene are SGDLS and YYNGEE. Trimming removed 0 bases at V and 6 bases at J, with 8 bases between. The CDR3 extends over 13 amino acids. The CDR3 reads CASSVGHSDTQYF. CDR3 DNA sequence: TGTGCCAGCAGCGTAGGACATTCCGATACGCAGTATTTT.

This clone was detected only a few times. The gene calls are TRBV27 and TRBJ1-3; D possibly corresponds to TRBD1 (6 bases). CDR1 and CDR2 from the germline V gene are MNHEY and SMNVEV (reference sequence). This CDR3 has 15 amino acids. The V gene lost 8 bases and the J gene lost 0 bases, with 14 bases spanning the gap. The CDR3 reads CASGKGRGSGNTIYF. The CDR3 DNA follows: TGTGCCAGCGGTAAAGGCAGGGGCTCTGGAAACACCATATATTTT.

The chain links TRBV9 to TRBJ2-1; tentative D call: TRBD1 (6 bases). Deletions cut 6 bases from V and 13 bases from J, with 17 bases between. The CDR3 is made up of 12 amino acids. Germline lookup yields CDR1 SGDLS and CDR2 YYNGEE. CDR3 sequence: CASTRGEGPQFF. CDR3 DNA sequence: TGTGCCAGCACCAGGGGAGAAGGGCCTCAGTTCTTC. Drawing the rest from reference TRBV9 and TRBJ2-1, the complete variable domain is DSGVTQTPKHLITATGQRVTLRCSPRSGDLSVYWYQQSLDQGLQFLIQYYNGEERAKGNILERFSAQQFPDLHSELNLSSLELGDSALYFCASTRGEGPQFFGPGTRLTVL.

The sample holds many counts of this clone. The chain couples TRBV7-9 to TRBJ1-6, with TRBD1 as a possible D gene (6 bases). V gave up 5 bases and J gave up 10 bases, with 21 bases separating them. The CDR3 covers 16 residues. CDR1 and CDR2 from the germline V gene are SEHNR and FQNEAQ (reference sequence). The CDR3 coding sequence is TGTGCCAGCAGCGCGACGACAGGTGGGGTCGGGTCACCCCTCCACTTT. Its translation is CASSATTGGVGSPLHF.

This clone was seen many times. The chain links TRBV15 to TRBJ2-5; D call uncertain. Trimming left V 0 bases short and J 6 bases short, with 5 bases between. Germline assignment: CDR1 LNHNV and CDR2 YYDKDF (reference sequence). The CDR3 has 12 residues. The CDR3 bases are TGTGCCACCAGCAGAGATAGCAAGACCCAGTACTTC. It yields the protein CATSRDSKTQYF.

This clone was seen a few times. This chain uses TRBV28 with TRBJ2-1, with TRBD2 matching 14 bases. This CDR3 spans 14 amino acids. The trim removed 6 bases at V and 7 bases at J, leaving 2 bases unmatched. Germline values: CDR1 MDHEN, CDR2 SYDVKM. The CDR3 here is CASSRLAGGNEQFF. The CDR3 DNA reads TGTGCCAGCAGCCGACTAGCGGGAGGGAATGAGCAGTTCTTC.

The V and J genes are TRBV18 and TRBJ2-3; 9 bases are a match to TRBD2. Trimming removed 5 bases from V and 2 bases from J; junction bases left unmatched: 8. Looked up from germline, CDR1 is KGHSH and CDR2 is LQKENI. The CDR3 contains 16 residues. CDR3 in amino acids: CASSVSGGQTTDTQYF. CDR3 DNA: TGTGCCAGCTCAGTCAGCGGGGGGCAGACCACAGATACGCAGTATTTT. Using reference TRBV18 and TRBJ2-3 for the parts outside the CDR3, the full variable domain is NAGVMQNPRHLVRRRGQEARLRCSPMKGHSHVYWYRQLPEEGLKFMVYLQKENIIDESGMPKERFSAEFPKEGPSILRIQQVVRGDSAAYFCASSVSGGQTTDTQYFGPGTRLTVL.

This clone was seen more than once but under ten times. This sequence joins TRBV5-6 and TRBJ2-1; D may be TRBD1 (5 bases). Trimming removed 5 bases at V and 3 bases at J, with 15 bases between. This CDR3 region has 15 residues. Germline assignment: CDR1 SGHDT and CDR2 YYEEEE. DNA of the CDR3: TGTGCCAGCAGTTTACCGCTGACAGTCTACAATGAGCAGTTCTTC. It translates to CASSLPLTVYNEQFF.

The gene calls are TRBV28 and TRBJ1-1, with D tentatively TRBD1 (5 bases). The length of the CDR3 is 13 residues. Germline loops: CDR1 MDHEN, CDR2 SYDVKM. The V and J ends lost 2 bases and 4 bases respectively, with 8 bases between them. CDR3 loop: CASSLSDSTEAFF. The CDR3 nucleotides are TGTGCCAGCAGTTTAAGCGACAGCACTGAAGCTTTCTTT.

This clone has just a few counts. The chain has TRBV5-1 and TRBJ2-7, with D possibly TRBD1 on 5 matching bases. The V end was cut by 4 bases, the J end by 2 bases, with 13 bases between. Germline-derived CDR1 and CDR2 are SGHRS and YFSETQ. The CDR3 runs to 14 residues. CDR3 sequence reads: CASSHSTGTYEQYF. In DNA, the CDR3 is TGCGCCAGCAGCCATAGCACAGGTACCTACGAGCAGTACTTC.

V usage is TRBV18 and J usage is TRBJ1-2; 9 bases fit TRBD1. The CDR3 runs to 16 residues. J lost 8 bases, V lost 3 bases, and 13 bases had no gene match. Germline lookup yields CDR1 KGHSH and CDR2 LQKENI. The DNA of the CDR3 is TGTGCCAGCTCACCTGATACAGGGGGCATTCTCGTCGGCTACACCTTC. Encoded protein: CASSPDTGGILVGYTF.

This clone was observed at least ten times. The chain uses TRBV7-2 and TRBJ1-5; 8 nucleotides line up with TRBD1. CDR1 and CDR2 from the germline V gene are SGHTA and FQGNSA. The CDR3 consists of 14 residues. Losses at the gene ends were 4 bases for V and 5 bases for J; bases not matched to a gene: 4. DNA for the CDR3: TGTGCCAGCAGCTGGTCGACAGGGGATCAGCCCCAGCATTTT. It specifies CASSWSTGDQPQHF.

The table lists this clone with a few counts. This chain links TRBV7-2 with TRBJ2-1; a weak D match, TRBD1 (6 bases). The CDR3 is 12 residues long. Trimming left V 6 bases short and J 8 bases short, with 11 bases between. Germline V gene sequence: CDR1 SGHTA, CDR2 FQGNSA. The DNA for the CDR3 is TGTGCCAGCAGTCTACAGGGCTATGAGCAGTTCTTC. It translates to CASSLQGYEQFF. Full variable domain (outside the CDR3, taken from reference TRBV7-2 and TRBJ2-1): GAGVSQSPSNKVTEKGKDVELRCDPISGHTALYWYRQSLGQGLEFLIYFQGNSAPDKSGLPSDRFSAERTGGSVSTLTIQRTQQEDSAVYLCASSLQGYEQFFGPGTRLTVL.

In its sample, this clone was seen many times. The chain has TRBV14 and TRBJ2-1; TRBD2 aligns across 9 bases. Germline CDR1 and CDR2: SGHDN and FVKESK. There are 15 residues in the CDR3. Losses at the gene ends were 2 bases for V and 7 bases for J; bases not matched to a gene: 6. CDR3 coding DNA: TGTGCCAGCAGCCAATCGGCGGGGGGGTGGAATGAGCAGTTCTTC. This gives the protein CASSQSAGGWNEQFF.

This clone was seen more than once but under ten times. This sequence joins TRBV18 and TRBJ1-2; tentatively, D is TRBD1 (5 bases). The germline V gene has CDR1 KGHSH and CDR2 LQKENI. With 0 bases removed from V and 7 bases from J, the gap between germline ends came to 12 bases. The CDR3 has 14 amino acids. The CDR3 nucleotides read TGTGCCAGCTCACCACCGATGGGGGACTCTGGCTACACCTTC. Protein product: CASSPPMGDSGYTF.

In this sample, this clone turned up a few times. The chain recombines TRBV14 with TRBJ2-1; 11 nucleotides align to TRBD1. J was trimmed by 6 bases and V by 6 bases; bases with no gene match: 7. The CDR3 runs to 15 residues. CDR1 SGHDN and CDR2 FVKESK come from the germline V gene. CDR3 residues: CASSPGTGGFNEQFF. DNA of the CDR3: TGTGCCAGCAGTCCCGGGACAGGGGGATTCAATGAGCAGTTCTTC.

Here the CDR3 DNA reads TGCGCCAGCAGCCAAGACACCGGGGTCAAAAACATTCAGTACTTC. Protein sequence: CASSQDTGVKNIQYF. V is TRBV4-3 and J is TRBJ2-4; TRBD2 is a possible D gene (5 bases). Germline V lookup: CDR1 LGHNA, CDR2 YSLEER. The germline V and J ends were trimmed by 0 bases and 3 bases, with 9 bases remaining between them. This CDR3 is built from 15 residues.

This clone occurred many times. V usage is TRBV11-2 and J usage is TRBJ2-4; a possible D gene is TRBD2 (6 bases). This CDR3 spans 14 amino acids. V gave up 4 bases and J gave up 2 bases, with 9 bases separating them. Germline CDR1 reads SGHAT; CDR2 reads FQNNGV. The CDR3 DNA reads TGTGCCAGCAGCTCGGGGGAAACCAAAAACATTCAGTACTTC. Its translation: CASSSGETKNIQYF.

The chain is built from TRBV6-5 and TRBJ1-6, with TRBD1 matching over 9 bases. The CDR3 is 15 amino acids. The junction had 7 bases not matched to a gene; V was cut back by 3 bases and J by 10 bases. In germline, CDR1 is MNHEY, CDR2 SVGAGI. The CDR3 DNA reads as TGTGCCAGCAGTTATTCGGGACAGGGTAACTCACCCCTCCACTTT. Protein product: CASSYSGQGNSPLHF.

The chain is built from TRBV20-1 and TRBJ2-7; the D is unclear. The CDR3 has 10 amino acids. The germline V gene encodes CDR1 DFQATT and CDR2 SNEGSKA (reference sequence). V dropped 6 bases and J dropped 3 bases, with 6 bases sitting between them. CDR3 in amino acids: CSATYYEQYF. The DNA for the CDR3 is TGCAGTGCCACCTACTACGAGCAGTACTTC.

The table lists this clone with a few counts. This chain uses TRBV19 with TRBJ2-4, with unresolved D. Germline V gives CDR1 LNHDA, CDR2 SQIVND (reference sequence). V dropped 6 bases and J dropped 6 bases, with 12 bases sitting between them. The CDR3 is 13 amino acids. CDR3 in DNA: TGTGCCAGTAGCCCTCTCCGGGTAAACATTCAGTACTTC. The encoded protein is CASSPLRVNIQYF.

V gene TRBV11-3 combines with J gene TRBJ1-1, with TRBD1 matching over 8 bases. CDR1 is SGHNT and CDR2 is YENEEA in the germline V gene. The length of the CDR3 is 13 residues. V lost 5 bases and J lost 5; bases outside the gene matches: 4. This CDR3 reads CASSQGAGTEAFF. The CDR3 bases are TGTGCCAGCAGCCAGGGGGCTGGGACTGAAGCTTTCTTT.

This clone was counted only a few times. The V and J genes are TRBV18 and TRBJ2-2, with no clear D. The CDR3 has 13 amino acids. With 4 bases removed from V and 5 bases from J, the gap between germline ends came to 8 bases. Germline CDR1 reads KGHSH; CDR2 reads LQKENI. The CDR3 coding sequence is TGTGCCAGCTCACAGGAACAGACCGGGGAGCTGTTTTTT. It is translated as CASSQEQTGELFF.

This chain uses TRBV28 with TRBJ2-1; TRBD2 matches at 15 bases. V was clipped by 11 bases and J by 7 bases; unmatched bases: 6. The V gene's germline CDR1 is MDHEN and CDR2 SYDVKM. There are 14 residues in the CDR3. The DNA for the CDR3 is TGTGCCTCCCGGACTAGCGGGAGGGGTAATGAGCAGTTCTTC. Translated, it gives CASRTSGRGNEQFF. The whole variable domain, remainder taken from reference TRBV28 and TRBJ2-1, is DVKVTQSSRYLVKRTGEKVFLECVQDMDHENMFWYRQDPGLGLRLIYFSYDVKMKEKGDIPEGYSVSREKKERFSLILESASTNQTSMYLCASRTSGRGNEQFFGPGTRLTVL.

This chain joins TRBV7-2 and TRBJ2-7; TRBD1 agrees at 7 bases. Germline V gene lookup returns CDR1 SGHTA and CDR2 FQGNSA. This CDR3 contains 13 residues. V lost 5 bases to trimming and J lost 4 bases; unmatched junction nucleotides: 5. The CDR3 loop is CASSRDRQYEQYF. The CDR3 bases are TGTGCCAGCAGCCGGGACAGACAATACGAGCAGTACTTC.

This chain joins TRBV19 and TRBJ1-2; unclear D gene. In germline, CDR1 is LNHDA, CDR2 SQIVND (reference sequence). Trimming left V 5 bases short and J 7 bases short, with 11 bases between. The CDR3 consists of 12 residues. CDR3 sequence reads: CASSPSRVGYTF. CDR3 nucleotides: TGTGCCAGTAGTCCCTCGAGAGTTGGCTACACCTTC.